This TCR beta chain was documented in a study of vaccination and CD4 T cells after COVID-19. Study details: Between diagnosis and the drawing of post-COVID samples lay a median roughly 91 days (range 35 to 161). The peptides that stimulated the cells were overlapping spike peptides from SARS-CoV-2, HCoV-NL63, HCoV-OC43 and HCoV-229E. Broader study findings: Median about 90% of reactive clones detected in convalescent patients emerged only post-vaccination.

The sample's treatment: roughly ten-day PBMC culture with coronavirus spike peptide pools or control peptides (ViraFEST assay). At the Johns Hopkins FTIC core, DNA taken from cultured CD4+ T cells was sequenced by way of the Oncomine TCR Beta short-read assay. Genomic DNA was isolated from cultured CD4+ T cells. TCRdb reprocessed the PCR reads via MiXCR and lists one record per CDR3 protein. The repertoire holds 14,000 to 15,000 distinct CDR3 sequences, over 45% seen once, with 13% to 15% in the top ten. Turning to this clonotype: The antigen is unknown.

The source is a human donor who had recovered from COVID-19. Sequencing was carried out using CD4+ T cells from blood, cultured in vitro.

CDR3 loop: CSARDWAGYQETQYF. CDR3 in DNA: TGCAGTGCTAGAGATTGGGCAGGGTATCAAGAGACCCAGTACTTC. V and J are TRBV20-1 and TRBJ2-5; TRBD1 is a possible D gene (5 bases). The CDR3 contains 15 residues. V was cut by 0 bases and J by 2 bases, with 13 bases left in between. The germline V gene has CDR1 DFQATT and CDR2 SNEGSKA (reference sequence).